This T cell receptor beta chain was sequenced for a study of human T cells and chemical hapten exposure. Study in general: Patients' scalps got diphenylcyclopropenone weekly throughout the roughly 25-week study. Study-wide results and caveats: Compared to controls, expanded TCRs made significantly more large clusters of similar CDR3s. The donors suffered from alopecia, so their immune response may not match that of healthy people.

As to time point: pre-sensitization, week 0. Documented treatment: therapeutic diphenylcyclopropenone sensitization with weekly scalp DPC. In the case of this clonotype: No antigen is known for it.

In TCRdb, the RACE reads were re-called with MiXCR into one record per CDR3 protein. The data show about 89,000 distinct CDR3 sequences, with 10% to 12% seen just once and around 3.1% held by the top ten. With V trimmed by 3 bases and J by 4 bases, 10 bases remained unmatched. The CDR3 sequence is 16 residues long. Germline V gives CDR1 SGDLS, CDR2 YYNGEE. Sequenced here: whole blood, sampled in connection with sensitization to the hapten diphenylcyclopropenone (DPC). The receptor was isolated from a woman aged 60-70 years with alopecia areata. Some clones in this sample may be carry-over from other donors' samples. J is TRBJ2-3 and V is TRBV9; 8 bases are a match to TRBD2. CDR3 sequence reads: CASSASPGTRADTQYF. CDR3 DNA sequence: TGTGCCAGCAGCGCGTCCCCCGGGACTAGAGCAGATACGCAGTATTTT. The full variable domain, with the rest looked up from reference TRBV9 and TRBJ2-3, is DSGVTQTPKHLITATGQRVTLRCSPRSGDLSVYWYQQSLDQGLQFLIQYYNGEERAKGNILERFSAQQFPDLHSELNLSSLELGDSALYFCASSASPGTRADTQYFGPGTRLTVL.